This TCR beta chain stems from a study of beta chain features in type 1 diabetes. Study in general: There was similarity between patients and healthy donors in age, gender and cell yields.

CD4+ cells of the naive, central memory, regulatory and stem cell-like memory types were sorted via CD45RO/CCR7/CD25/CD127/CD95/CD27. Trimming at V came to 3 bases and at J to 5 bases, leaving 7 bases not matched to a gene. This CDR3 comprises 14 residues. Germline values: CDR1 SQVTM, CDR2 ANQGSEA. Expressed TCRB transcripts were sequenced, since all the RNA that had been isolated was reverse transcribed. Sequencing used immunoSEQ multiplex PCR; TCRdb keeps in-frame clones, though not all of them. The data show roughly 160,000 clones, with almost 8% seen just once and 0.5% held by the top ten. This clone was recorded at least ten times. Its antigen is unknown. Study-wide findings and caveats: Individuals with type 1 diabetes displayed fewer insertions and more deletions at VDJ junctions. Patients showed naive, central memory and Treg TCRB repertoires that appeared more similar than those of healthy donors. Shortening of TCRB CDR3s, moderate but significant, appeared in all four CD4+ subsets of Type 1 diabetes patients.

This clonotype was sampled from a man aged 18 to 30 with type 1 diabetes. The specimen sequenced was central memory CD4+ T cells from blood. The chain employs TRBV29-1 and TRBJ2-4, with 7 bases fitting TRBD1. The CDR3 DNA is TGCAGCGTTGAGGGTGGACAGGTGGAAAACATTCAGTACTTC. This codes for CSVEGGQVENIQYF.